A single sample is the source of the 24 T cell receptor beta chains below, sequenced in a study of shared clonotypes between healthy human individuals. TCRdb's table, derived via immunoSEQ multiplex PCR, lists solely in-frame clones and lacks some. The data hold roughly 640,000 clones, with around 97% observed a single time. The sequenced sample was naive CD4+ T cells sorted from blood. The subset: CD45RA+ positively selected. These receptors all come from a woman aged 25 to 39 in good health.

CDR3 bases: TGTGCCAGTAGCCGGACAGCGGTTGCAACTAATGAAAAACTGTTTTTT. Its protein product is CASSRTAVATNEKLFF. V is TRBV19 and J is TRBJ1-4, with D possibly being TRBD1 (6 bases). The V and J ends lost 6 bases and 0 bases respectively, with 14 bases between them. Germline V CDR1 and CDR2: LNHDA, SQIVND (reference sequence). The CDR3 length is 16 residues.

V usage is TRBV19 and J usage is TRBJ2-5; 11 bases align to TRBD2. The V gene end was trimmed by 1 base and the J gene end by 5 bases; junction bases not matched to a gene: 3. CDR1 and CDR2 from the germline V gene are LNHDA and SQIVND (reference sequence). This CDR3 region has 15 residues. CDR3 residues: CASSIGLAGLETQYF. The CDR3 region has the DNA TGTGCCAGTAGTATAGGACTAGCGGGATTGGAGACCCAGTACTTC. Using reference TRBV19 and TRBJ2-5 for the parts outside the CDR3, the full variable domain is DGGITQSPKYLFRKEGQNVTLSCEQNLNHDAMYWYRQDPGQGLRLIYYSQIVNDFQKGDIAEGYSVSREKKESFPLTVTSAQKNPTAFYLCASSIGLAGLETQYFGPGTRLLVL.

The chain has TRBV27 and TRBJ2-7, with TRBD1 as a possible D gene (7 bases). CDR3 size: 15 residues. Germline V CDR1 and CDR2: MNHEY, SMNVEV (reference sequence). V was shortened by 2 bases and J by 2 bases, with 13 bases between the two germline ends. The CDR3 DNA reads TGTGCCAGCAGTTTAATAGGCAGGGGGGCCTACGAGCAGTACTTC. Its protein is CASSLIGRGAYEQYF.

The chain has TRBV5-1 and TRBJ2-7; weak D call: TRBD2 (5 bases). The CDR3 is made up of 16 amino acids. The germline V gene encodes CDR1 SGHRS and CDR2 YFSETQ. V lost 4 bases, J lost 1 base, and 18 bases lay in between. This CDR3 is CASSLISGVGSYEQYF. The CDR3, as DNA: TGCGCCAGCAGCCTCATCAGCGGAGTTGGGTCCTACGAGCAGTACTTC.

V gene TRBV9 combines with J gene TRBJ2-5, with unresolved D. The CDR3 has 15 residues. V was trimmed by 4 bases and J by 2 bases, leaving 15 bases between them. Germline CDR1 SGDLS, CDR2 YYNGEE. CDR3 sequence: CASSPLGRWQETQYF. In DNA, the CDR3 is TGTGCCAGCAGCCCATTAGGACGGTGGCAAGAGACCCAGTACTTC.

This chain joins TRBV5-5 and TRBJ1-3; no firm D call. The CDR3 is 16 amino acids. V was cut by 4 bases and J by 0 bases, with 14 bases left in between. Per the germline V gene, CDR1 is SGHKS and CDR2 is YYEKEE (reference sequence). CDR3 sequence reads: CASSPRALLSGNTIYF. Written as DNA, the CDR3 is TGTGCCAGCAGCCCGCGGGCACTGCTCTCTGGAAACACCATATATTTT.

V usage is TRBV6-9 and J usage is TRBJ2-3; a possible D gene is TRBD1 (7 bases). CDR3 length: 20 residues. Germline loops: CDR1 MNHGY, CDR2 SVAAGI. V lost 6 bases and J 6 bases, leaving 34 bases between the germline ends. The CDR3 loop is CASSRKTTGSRTKRSDTQYF. The CDR3 nucleotides are TGTGCCAGCAGCCGGAAAACGACAGGGAGTAGGACTAAAAGGTCGGATACGCAGTATTTT.

The chain employs TRBV2 and TRBJ2-2; the D gene is possibly TRBD1 (6 bases). The CDR3 extends over 15 amino acids. Germline V lookup: CDR1 SNHLY, CDR2 FYNNEI. V lost 7 bases and J lost 4, with 16 bases in between. The CDR3 loop is CASTGQDRITGELFF. Here the CDR3 DNA reads TGTGCCAGCACTGGACAAGACAGGATCACCGGGGAGCTGTTTTTT.

This chain joins TRBV28 and TRBJ2-3, with D possibly called TRBD1 or TRBD2 (6 bases each). This CDR3 has 18 amino acids. Trimming took 5 bases from V and 5 from J, leaving 26 bases between them. The germline CDR1 and CDR2 sequences are MDHEN and SYDVKM. CDR3 nucleotides: TGTGCCAGCAGTCCCCGGCTCGAATCGGGGGCGCTGGGAGATACGCAGTATTTT. Protein: CASSPRLESGALGDTQYF.

The V and J genes are TRBV7-8 and TRBJ2-7, with 11 bases that match TRBD2. V shed 2 bases and J 6 bases; nucleotides not matched to a gene: 3. The CDR3 has 14 amino acids. Germline CDR1 and CDR2: SGHVS and FQNEAQ. CDR3 region: CASSLPLAGGEQYF. In DNA, the CDR3 is TGTGCCAGCAGCTTACCCCTAGCGGGAGGCGAGCAGTACTTC.

The chain uses TRBV4-1 and TRBJ2-3; 7 bases agree with TRBD2. The V and J ends lost 7 bases and 2 bases, in that order; junction bases with no gene match: 9. CDR1 is MGHRA and CDR2 is YSYEKL in the germline V gene. The CDR3 spans 15 residues. DNA of the CDR3: TGCGCCAGCACCGGAGGGAGGGGATACACAGATACGCAGTATTTT. It is translated as CASTGGRGYTDTQYF.

This chain uses TRBV2 with TRBJ2-3; D may be TRBD2 (5 bases). CDR3 length: 16 residues. Between the trimmed V and J ends, which lost 4 bases and 2 bases, there was a span of 16 bases. Germline CDR1 and CDR2: SNHLY and FYNNEI. The CDR3 region is CASSVELGLVTDTQYF. CDR3 in DNA: TGTGCCAGCAGTGTCGAACTAGGTCTTGTCACAGATACGCAGTATTTT.

V is TRBV6-5 and J is TRBJ2-7, with 9 bases identical to TRBD2. CDR1 MNHEY and CDR2 SVGAGI come from the germline V gene. V trimming: 5 bases; J trimming: 6 bases; junction bases outside the gene matches: 8. The CDR3 length is 14 residues. The CDR3 loop is CASSPGLASGEQYF. CDR3 nucleotides: TGTGCCAGCAGTCCGGGACTAGCAAGCGGCGAGCAGTACTTC.

The rearrangement links TRBV7-9 to TRBJ2-7; D perhaps matches TRBD1 (6 bases). The CDR3 sequence is 15 residues long. CDR1 and CDR2 from the germline V gene are SEHNR and FQNEAQ (reference sequence). Trimming took off 5 bases at V and 3 bases at J, with 17 bases between the two ends. The CDR3 region is CASSPWDILNYEQYF. CDR3 nucleotide sequence: TGTGCCAGCAGCCCATGGGACATATTAAACTACGAGCAGTACTTC.

V gene TRBV10-3 combines with J gene TRBJ2-5; tentative D call: TRBD1 (7 bases). The J call may be wrong; the DNA end is better matched by TRBJ2-7. CDR1 and CDR2 (germline): ENHRY, SYGVKD. The CDR3 runs to 13 residues. CDR3 in amino acids: CATSPAGGYEQYF. CDR3 in DNA: TGTGCCACCAGCCCAGCAGGGGGGTACGAGCAGTACTTC.

V is TRBV28 and J is TRBJ2-7, with a tentative D call TRBD1 (6 bases). V lost 6 bases, J lost 2 bases, and 23 bases lay in between. This CDR3 has 17 amino acids. Germline CDR1 is MDHEN and CDR2 is SYDVKM. The CDR3 spells CASSRLIGGKEPYEQYF. CDR3 nucleotides: TGTGCCAGCAGCCGTCTCATAGGGGGTAAAGAACCCTACGAGCAGTACTTC.

The rearrangement joins TRBV6-1 to TRBJ2-2; no definite D call. The V gene's germline CDR1 is MNHNS and CDR2 SASEGT. The CDR3 runs 14 residues. V dropped 7 bases and J dropped 6 bases, with 15 bases sitting between them. For the CDR3, the DNA is TGTGCCAGCACCATGACTGCCCTCCCCGGGGAGCTGTTTTTT. Translating it yields CASTMTALPGELFF.

This chain links TRBV10-1 with TRBJ2-3; possibly TRBD1 for D (6 bases). The CDR3 totals 12 residues. Germline values: CDR1 WNHNN, CDR2 SYGVQD (reference sequence). The CDR3 DNA reads as TGCGCGACAGGCAGGATCGAGGGTACGCAGTATTTT. Amino acid sequence: CATGRIEGTQYF.

Only one count was recorded for this clone. The chain employs TRBV7-2 and TRBJ1-2; TRBD1 matches at 10 bases. The V gene's germline CDR1 is SGHTA and CDR2 FQGNSA. V lost 5 bases, J lost 4 bases, and 13 bases stayed unmatched. This CDR3 is 17 amino acids long. The CDR3 sequence is CASSPHTTGGLFYGYTF. As DNA, the CDR3 is TGTGCCAGCAGCCCCCACACGACAGGGGGCCTTTTCTATGGCTACACCTTC. The variable domain in full, completed from reference TRBV7-2 and TRBJ1-2, reads GAGVSQSPSNKVTEKGKDVELRCDPISGHTALYWYRQSLGQGLEFLIYFQGNSAPDKSGLPSDRFSAERTGGSVSTLTIQRTQQEDSAVYLCASSPHTTGGLFYGYTFGSGTRLTVV.

The chain uses TRBV19 and TRBJ1-1; possible D gene TRBD1, 6 bases. V shed 6 bases and J shed 7 bases, with 18 bases lying between them. Germline V lookup: CDR1 LNHDA, CDR2 SQIVND (reference sequence). This CDR3 has 14 amino acids. CDR3 region: CASRTQGTPGEAFF. The CDR3, as DNA: TGTGCCAGTAGGACACAGGGAACTCCTGGTGAAGCTTTCTTT.

This clone has a single count. The chain has TRBV15 and TRBJ1-5; D remains ambiguous. Germline values: CDR1 LNHNV, CDR2 YYDKDF (reference sequence). V was cut by 0 bases and J by 7 bases, with 13 bases left in between. This CDR3 contains 15 residues. In nucleotides, the CDR3 is TGTGCCACCAGCAGAGATATGAAGCGGGTACAGCCCCAGCATTTT. Its protein is CATSRDMKRVQPQHF.

This clone was found once. J is TRBJ2-3 and V is TRBV7-7, with 14 bases identical to TRBD2. Germline values: CDR1 SSHAT, CDR2 FNYEAQ (reference sequence). The CDR3 sequence is 16 residues long. J gave up 4 bases and V 4 bases, and 4 bases lay outside the gene matches. This CDR3 reads CASSSGLAGGADTQYF. CDR3 in DNA: TGTGCCAGCAGCTCAGGACTAGCGGGAGGTGCAGATACGCAGTATTTT.

This chain links TRBV19 with TRBJ2-7; 9 nucleotides agree with TRBD1. The CDR3 has 14 amino acids. Germline assignment: CDR1 LNHDA and CDR2 SQIVND (reference sequence). Trimming at V came to 6 bases and at J to 5 bases, leaving 8 bases not matched to a gene. CDR3 loop: CASSRGQGFDEQYF. The CDR3 nucleotides read TGTGCCAGTAGCAGGGGACAGGGTTTCGACGAGCAGTACTTC.

The chain links TRBV4-1 to TRBJ1-2; D is ambiguous. CDR1 is MGHRA and CDR2 is YSYEKL in the germline V gene. The CDR3 is made up of 14 amino acids. V was trimmed by 4 bases and J by 4 bases, leaving 13 bases between them. The CDR3 DNA reads TGCGCCAGCAGCCCTGTGGGCTTGGGCTATGGCTACACCTTC. Translation: CASSPVGLGYGYTF.